The sample holds many counts of the clone carrying this T cell receptor (beta chain). What it binds is unknown. This entry comes from a study of CD8 T cells in ankylosing spondylitis. Study results and caveats: Disease-associated clones were reportedly significantly overrepresented in matched ankylosing spondylitis synovial fluid. With a CD8+ phenotype, disease-linked clones were relatively rare in peripheral blood. A number of the motif variants had already been described in reactive arthritis synovial fluid and blood.

Making use of molecular barcodes, quantitative 5'-RACE generated TCR beta libraries. TCRdb recomputed calls from the 5' RACE reads with MiXCR, one row per CDR3 protein. The sample yields 150,000 to 200,000 distinct CDR3 sequences, over 10% seen once. In germline, CDR1 is KGHDR, CDR2 SFDVKD. There are 19 residues in the CDR3. The junction had 15 bases not matched to a gene; V was cut back by 3 bases and J by 5 bases. The sample consisted of blood, either unsorted or a sorted T cell fraction (not recorded which). The source of this sequence is a female donor with ankylosing spondylitis or in good health (not recorded which). The chain joins TRBV24-1 to TRBJ2-3; TRBD2 matches at 11 bases. The CDR3 spells CATSDNNLLLAGVQDTQYF. CDR3 in DNA: TGTGCCACCAGTGATAACAATCTCTTACTAGCGGGAGTACAAGATACGCAGTATTTT.